This T cell receptor beta chain was profiled in a study of blood T cell repertoires in COVID-19 (TCRdb year 2020). Some background on the complete study: The collaborator samples originated in the United States, Italy and Spain and spanned the acute and convalescent phases of COVID-19. The samples were drawn from two sources: the first 160 participants of the ongoing ImmuneRACE study, and 1,200 or so subjects contributed by 6 global collaborators. The dataset comprised deeply sampled blood TCRbeta repertoires from subjects exposed to, actively infected with, or recovered from COVID-19. The material from the prospective study consisted of cDNA or gDNA derived from T cells, B-cell-depleted T cells, or PBMCs. The sample metadata nearly always contained a de-identified subject ID, COVID-19 status, age in years and sex. The repertoires were released in a freely available public database intended as a resource for research on the immune response to SARS-CoV-2. Where available, HLA class I and class II types were obtained from metadata supplied by the sample provider rather than from assay-based typing.

A remark on this clone: No antigen is known for it. No per-base quality is available; no much larger clone lies one base away.

Whole blood was collected in K2EDTA tubes by collaborating institutions according to the institutions' own protocols. Collaborator samples were shipped for TCRbeta analysis as frozen whole blood, isolated PBMCs, or DNA extracted from either sample type. The immunoSEQ Assay, a bias-controlled multiplex PCR, was used to amplify TCRbeta CDR3 regions from genomic DNA. The authors' pipeline ran thus. The number of nucleated cells in each sample was estimated from the amplification of reference gene primers within the assay. To quantify the absolute abundance of each unique TCRbeta CDR3 rearrangement, sequence reads were collapsed and filtered. For each sample, productive Simpson clonality was calculated as the square root of Simpson's diversity index over productive rearrangements. Not all clones reach the TCRdb copy of this immuneACCESS table, which keeps in-frame sequences only. Checked studies attribute under half of the gap to unresolved V genes and leave the rest unexplained. The V and J calls and clone size were taken over from that table, and D and trimming were inferred from the DNA. The sample table lists 95,000 to 110,000 clones, roughly 90% of them with a count of one. The biggest ten clones account for around 3.7% of the sample.

For CDR1 and CDR2, the germline V gene (reference sequence) lists DFQATT and SNEGSKA. The cysteine opens and the phenylalanine closes a CDR3 of 11 amino acids. The retained sequence is limited to the CDR3, 33 bases, with the frame set at the first base. V is cut by 1 base and J by 7 bases, and the space between the germline ends is 6 bases. Broader findings and caveats from the paper: How much clinical and demographic metadata was included differed by source and by participant, and the metadata was provided uncurated.

This receptor was obtained from a woman in her sixties or seventies with acute or convalescent COVID-19. Recombination connected TRBV20-1 to TRBJ2-3; no D gene call is confident. Sequencing was carried out using peripheral blood. The DNA reads TGCAGTGCTAGAGCACTGAATACGCAGTATTTT. This codes for CSARALNTQYF.